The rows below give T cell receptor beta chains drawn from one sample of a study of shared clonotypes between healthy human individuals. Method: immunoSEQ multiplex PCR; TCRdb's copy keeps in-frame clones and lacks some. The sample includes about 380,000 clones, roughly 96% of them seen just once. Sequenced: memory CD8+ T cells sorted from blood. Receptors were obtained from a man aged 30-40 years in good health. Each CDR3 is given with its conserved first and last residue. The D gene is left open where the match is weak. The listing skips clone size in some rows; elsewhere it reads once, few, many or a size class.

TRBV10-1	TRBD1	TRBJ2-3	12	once	CASSGTGETQYF	TGCGCCAGCAGCGGAACAGGGGAGACGCAGTATTTT
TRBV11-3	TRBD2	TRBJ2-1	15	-	CASSLGTSSYNEQFF	TGTGCCAGCAGCTTAGGGACTAGCTCCTACAATGAGCAGTTCTTC
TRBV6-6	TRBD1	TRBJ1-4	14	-	CASRGQPLGEKLFF	TGTGCCAGCAGGGGACAGCCCTTAGGCGAAAAACTGTTTTTT
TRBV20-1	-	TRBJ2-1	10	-	CSAGRHEQFF	TGCAGTGCCGGGCGCCATGAGCAGTTCTTC
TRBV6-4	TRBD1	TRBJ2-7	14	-	CASSDSTGGYEQYF	TGTGCCAGCAGTGACTCGACAGGGGGCTACGAGCAGTACTTC
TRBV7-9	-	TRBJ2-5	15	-	CASSLAVGAGETQYF	TGTGCCAGCAGCTTAGCCGTAGGGGCGGGAGAGACCCAGTACTTC
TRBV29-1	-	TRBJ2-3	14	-	CSVDRGSSTDTQYF	TGCAGCGTTGATAGGGGCAGTAGCACAGATACGCAGTATTTT
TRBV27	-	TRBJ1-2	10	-	CARGGYGYTF	TGTGCCAGGGGGGGCTATGGCTACACCTTC
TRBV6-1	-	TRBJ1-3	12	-	CASSEGLNTIYF	TGTGCCAGCAGTGAGGGGTTGAACACCATATATTTT
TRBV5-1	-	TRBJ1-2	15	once	CASSFGLGTIYGYTF	TGCGCCAGCAGCTTTGGGCTGGGGACTATCTATGGCTACACCTTC
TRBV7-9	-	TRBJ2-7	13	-	CASSPTFVNEQYF	TGTGCCAGCAGCCCCACCTTTGTGAACGAGCAGTACTTC
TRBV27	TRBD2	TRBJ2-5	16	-	CASRKLAGGPRETQYF	TGTGCCAGCAGGAAACTAGCGGGAGGGCCTAGAGAGACCCAGTACTTC
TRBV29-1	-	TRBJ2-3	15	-	CSVEDRGSITDTQYF	TGCAGCGTTGAAGATAGAGGGAGCATCACAGATACGCAGTATTTT
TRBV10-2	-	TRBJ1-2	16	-	CASSESGRGPNYGYTF	TGCGCCAGCAGTGAGTCAGGCAGAGGGCCCAACTATGGCTACACCTTC